What follows are 30 T cell receptor beta chains derived from one specimen sequenced in a study of cytomegalovirus exposure and HLA in healthy donors. Clones were sequenced by immunoSEQ multiplex PCR, and TCRdb holds only the in-frame ones, with some missing. This sample yields tens of thousands of clones, of which roughly 89% are seen a single time; roughly 8% belongs to the top ten. The sample taken for sequencing was PBMCs. Receptors originate from a woman between 18 and 30 years old in good health and CMV-seropositive.

This clone was seen just once. The rearrangement links TRBV18 to TRBJ1-4; D ambiguous. The CDR3 loop spans 13 amino acids. CDR1 and CDR2 from the germline V gene are KGHSH and LQKENI. V lost 1 base to trimming and J lost 5 bases, with 5 bases between them. The CDR3 sequence: CASSPLVNEKLFF. The CDR3 region has the DNA TGTGCCAGCTCACCACTCGTCAATGAAAAACTGTTTTTT.

J is TRBJ2-3 and V is TRBV28, with 9 bases lining up with TRBD2. Germline values: CDR1 MDHEN, CDR2 SYDVKM. CDR3 length: 15 residues. V lost 5 bases and J lost 3; bases outside the gene matches: 6. The chain's CDR3 is CASSKGGGATDTQYF. CDR3 DNA sequence: TGTGCCAGCAGTAAAGGCGGGGGGGCAACAGATACGCAGTATTTT.

Only one count was recorded for this clone. This chain links TRBV28 with TRBJ1-1; the D is unclear. This CDR3 comprises 13 residues. The ends were cut back, 10 bases at V and 2 bases at J, with 14 bases in the middle. CDR1 and CDR2 from the germline V gene are MDHEN and SYDVKM. Here the CDR3 DNA reads TGTGCCACGCTAGGGAGTAGTAACACTGAAGCTTTCTTT. Its translation: CATLGSSNTEAFF.

V and J are TRBV28 and TRBJ1-1, with D possibly being TRBD1 (6 bases). V was pared by 6 bases and J by 1 base, with 21 bases between. This CDR3 has 17 amino acids. Germline V gives CDR1 MDHEN, CDR2 SYDVKM. CDR3 amino acids: CASRGVLGAEGNTEAFF. Here the CDR3 DNA reads TGTGCCAGCAGGGGGGTTCTGGGGGCGGAAGGGAACACTGAAGCTTTCTTT.

The chain has TRBV4-1 and TRBJ2-5, with 11 bases lining up with TRBD2. The CDR3 consists of 15 residues. V shed 4 bases and J 1 base; nucleotides not matched to a gene: 2. Germline V CDR1 and CDR2: MGHRA, YSYEKL. Here the CDR3 reads CASSPGTSGQETQYF. The CDR3 DNA reads as TGCGCCAGCAGCCCTGGGACTAGCGGCCAAGAGACCCAGTACTTC.

V gene TRBV19 combines with J gene TRBJ2-7; D gene unclear. The CDR3 length is 15 residues. The germline CDR1 and CDR2 sequences are LNHDA and SQIVND (reference sequence). V was trimmed by 5 bases and J by 2 bases, leaving 16 bases between them. CDR3 DNA sequence: TGTGCCAGTAGTCCCTCCTCCAGGCTAACCTACGAGCAGTACTTC. The encoded protein is CASSPSSRLTYEQYF. The full variable domain, its missing parts supplied by reference TRBV19 and TRBJ2-7, is DGGITQSPKYLFRKEGQNVTLSCEQNLNHDAMYWYRQDPGQGLRLIYYSQIVNDFQKGDIAEGYSVSREKKESFPLTVTSAQKNPTAFYLCASSPSSRLTYEQYFGPGTRLTVT.

The table lists this clone with a count of one. The chain is built from TRBV4-1 and TRBJ1-6, with 9 bases aligning to TRBD1. The CDR3 is 18 amino acids. Germline V lookup: CDR1 MGHRA, CDR2 YSYEKL. V gave up 0 bases and J gave up 8 bases; unmatched junction bases: 11. CDR3: CASSQDPSGQGLDSPLHF. The CDR3 DNA reads as TGCGCCAGCAGCCAAGATCCCTCGGGACAGGGTCTTGATTCACCCCTCCACTTT.

The V call is TRBV19, the J call TRBJ2-3; TRBD1 is a possible D gene (6 bases). The V gene lost 4 bases and the J gene lost 7 bases, with 12 bases spanning the gap. The CDR3 spans 13 residues. CDR1 and CDR2 from the germline V gene are LNHDA and SQIVND (reference sequence). The CDR3 sequence is CASSTMGANTQYF. The CDR3 DNA reads as TGTGCCAGTAGTACCATGGGGGCGAATACGCAGTATTTT.

The chain links TRBV2 to TRBJ1-4; the match to TRBD1 covers 7 bases. In germline, CDR1 is SNHLY, CDR2 FYNNEI. The CDR3 runs to 19 residues. Losses at the gene ends were 0 bases for V and 0 bases for J; bases not matched to a gene: 10. The CDR3 here is CASSEAWDRVIATNEKLFF. The CDR3, as DNA: TGTGCCAGCAGTGAAGCTTGGGACAGAGTAATTGCAACTAATGAAAAACTGTTTTTT.

The chain is built from TRBV19 and TRBJ2-1; 7 nucleotides align to TRBD1. CDR3 length: 16 amino acids. Germline lookup yields CDR1 LNHDA and CDR2 SQIVND (reference sequence). Trimming at V came to 4 bases and at J to 7 bases, leaving 13 bases not matched to a gene. CDR3 nucleotide sequence: TGTGCCAGTAGTACCCCCCAAGGACAGGTTTTTAATGAGCAGTTCTTC. As protein: CASSTPQGQVFNEQFF.

The chain carries TRBV14 and TRBJ2-4; maybe TRBD1 (5 bases). This CDR3 has 14 residues. Germline V gives CDR1 SGHDN, CDR2 FVKESK. V lost 1 base and J lost 7, with 11 bases in between. The CDR3 region is CASSQVGLANIQYF. The DNA of the CDR3 is TGTGCCAGCAGCCAAGTGGGGCTTGCGAACATTCAGTACTTC. The complete variable domain, with remaining parts taken from reference TRBV14 and TRBJ2-4, reads EAGVTQFPSHSVIEKGQTVTLRCDPISGHDNLYWYRRVMGKEIKFLLHFVKESKQDESGMPNNRFLAERTGGTYSTLKVQPAELEDSGVYFCASSQVGLANIQYFGAGTRLSVL.

V and J are TRBV6-5 and TRBJ1-2, with TRBD1 as a possible D gene (6 bases). V was trimmed by 5 bases and J by 4 bases, leaving 14 bases between them. Germline V lookup: CDR1 MNHEY, CDR2 SVGAGI. The CDR3 totals 14 residues. The CDR3 bases are TGTGCCAGCAGTAAAACAGGGCTCAGCTATGGCTACACCTTC. This encodes CASSKTGLSYGYTF.

The rearrangement links TRBV18 to TRBJ1-6; D possibly corresponds to TRBD1 (5 bases). The V end lost 3 bases, the J end lost 3 bases, and 15 bases lay between the germline ends. The CDR3 is made up of 17 amino acids. Germline V gene data show CDR1 as KGHSH and CDR2 as LQKENI. This CDR3 reads CASSPTAGRIYNSPLHF. CDR3 coding DNA: TGTGCCAGCTCACCCACGGCAGGGCGTATCTATAATTCACCCCTCCACTTT.

This rearrangement joins TRBV28 to TRBJ1-2; 8 bases are a match to TRBD1. Germline CDR1 is MDHEN and CDR2 is SYDVKM. This CDR3 contains 14 residues. V lost 4 bases, J lost 5 bases, and 6 bases stayed unmatched. In DNA, the CDR3 is TGTGCCAGCAGTTCAGGGGGCCTATATTATGGCTACACCTTC. This translates into CASSSGGLYYGYTF.

The chain joins TRBV27 to TRBJ1-2; D may be TRBD1 (6 bases). In germline, CDR1 is MNHEY, CDR2 SMNVEV (reference sequence). With 2 bases removed from V and 8 bases from J, the gap between germline ends came to 18 bases. This CDR3 is 15 amino acids long. Here the CDR3 DNA reads TGTGCCAGCAGTTTACGTTTCGGGGGGGCGCGGGGCTACACCTTC. Translating gives CASSLRFGGARGYTF.

The chain combines TRBV27 with TRBJ2-5; 8 bases fit TRBD2. The germline V gene has CDR1 MNHEY and CDR2 SMNVEV (reference sequence). CDR3 size: 16 residues. V lost 4 bases and J lost 5; bases outside the gene matches: 12. CDR3 sequence: CASSSLYGGAQETQYF. The CDR3, as DNA: TGTGCCAGCAGTTCCCTATACGGGGGGGCCCAGGAGACCCAGTACTTC.

DNA of the CDR3: TGTGCCAGCAGTAGGGGATATACGCAGTATTTT. Residues: CASSRGYTQYF. The V and J genes are TRBV2 and TRBJ2-3, with a weak D call TRBD1 (5 bases). The CDR3 has 11 amino acids. The germline V and J ends were trimmed by 5 bases and 7 bases, with 7 bases remaining between them. Germline V gene data show CDR1 as SNHLY and CDR2 as FYNNEI.

This chain connects TRBV10-3 to TRBJ2-1; no definite D call. From germline, CDR1 is ENHRY and CDR2 SYGVKD. Trimming cost V 7 bases and J 6 bases, with 7 bases left between them. The CDR3 is 11 amino acids. CDR3 sequence reads: CAITERNEQFF. CDR3 in DNA: TGTGCCATCACCGAGCGCAATGAGCAGTTCTTC.

CDR3 loop: CASSLDGRGPRETQYF. DNA of the CDR3: TGTGCCAGCAGCTTAGATGGCAGGGGGCCGCGGGAGACCCAGTACTTC. The V and J genes are TRBV11-2 and TRBJ2-5, with 8 nucleotides matching TRBD1. V shed 0 bases and J 5 bases; nucleotides not matched to a gene: 8. Germline CDR1 and CDR2: SGHAT and FQNNGV. The CDR3 is made up of 16 amino acids.

The chain combines TRBV30 with TRBJ2-1, with D maybe TRBD2 (6 bases). CDR1 and CDR2 from the germline V gene are GTSNPN and SVGIG (reference sequence). The CDR3 loop spans 17 amino acids. Trimming took off 8 bases at V and 0 bases at J, with 23 bases between the two ends. As DNA, the CDR3 is TGTGCCCGGTCGGGGGACGAGAGAACGAGCTCCTACAATGAGCAGTTCTTC. Encoded protein: CARSGDERTSSYNEQFF.

The genes are TRBV9 and TRBJ2-1, with unresolved D. Germline-derived CDR1 and CDR2 are SGDLS and YYNGEE. The V end lost 4 bases, the J end lost 4 bases, and 15 bases lay between the germline ends. The CDR3 totals 15 residues. CDR3 coding DNA: TGTGCCAGCAGCCTTGGGTCTGACACTTACAATGAGCAGTTCTTC. The encoded protein is CASSLGSDTYNEQFF.

The chain joins TRBV27 to TRBJ2-7; TRBD2 agrees at 10 bases. The CDR3 sequence is 15 residues long. Germline V gene lookup returns CDR1 MNHEY and CDR2 SMNVEV (reference sequence). The junction had 7 bases not matched to a gene; V was cut back by 5 bases and J by 3 bases. CDR3 DNA: TGTGCCAGCAGTAGGTCACTAGCGGGAAGCTACGAGCAGTACTTC. This codes for CASSRSLAGSYEQYF.

J is TRBJ2-5 and V is TRBV15, with 7 bases fitting TRBD1. This CDR3 comprises 13 residues. Germline CDR1 reads LNHNV; CDR2 reads YYDKDF (reference sequence). Trimming took 7 bases from V and 3 from J; bases not matched to a gene: 5. This chain's CDR3 is CATKGTAKETQYF. As DNA, the CDR3 is TGTGCCACCAAAGGGACAGCGAAAGAGACCCAGTACTTC.

V and J are TRBV4-1 and TRBJ2-7, with 12 bases identical to TRBD2. CDR1 and CDR2 from the germline V gene are MGHRA and YSYEKL. This CDR3 region has 18 residues. Losses at the gene ends were 0 bases for V and 0 bases for J; bases not matched to a gene: 6. The CDR3, as DNA: TGCGCCAGCAGCCAAGAAACTAGCGGGGGGCCGAGCTCCTACGAGCAGTACTTC. It specifies CASSQETSGGPSSYEQYF.

The chain uses TRBV6-6 and TRBJ2-7; TRBD1 matches at 8 bases. The CDR3 is 13 amino acids. The germline CDR1 and CDR2 sequences are MNHNY and SVGAGI (reference sequence). The junction had 6 bases not matched to a gene; V was cut back by 8 bases and J by 3 bases. This CDR3 is CASGPTGGYEQYF. The CDR3 region has the DNA TGTGCCAGCGGACCTACAGGGGGCTACGAGCAGTACTTC.

CDR3 region: CASSLLDRGSYEQYF. CDR3 coding DNA: TGCGCCAGCAGCTTGTTGGACAGGGGCTCCTACGAGCAGTACTTC. V gene TRBV5-1 combines with J gene TRBJ2-7; 9 bases are a match to TRBD1. The J segment lost 0 bases and the V segment lost 1 base, leaving 2 bases of the junction unmatched. Germline values: CDR1 SGHRS, CDR2 YFSETQ. CDR3 length equals 15 residues. Using reference TRBV5-1 and TRBJ2-7 for the parts outside the CDR3, the full variable domain is KAGVTQTPRYLIKTRGQQVTLSCSPISGHRSVSWYQQTPGQGLQFLFEYFSETQRNKGNFPGRFSGRQFSNSRSEMNVSTLELGDSALYLCASSLLDRGSYEQYFGPGTRLTVT.

V and J are TRBV6-1 and TRBJ2-5, with 9 bases fitting TRBD1. The germline gives CDR1 MNHNS, CDR2 SASEGT. This CDR3 is built from 16 residues. J gave up 2 bases and V 2 bases, and 6 bases lay outside the gene matches. The CDR3 reads CASSEQRDRAQETQYF. The CDR3, as DNA: TGTGCCAGCAGTGAACAGAGGGACAGGGCGCAAGAGACCCAGTACTTC.

The chain is built from TRBV7-2 and TRBJ2-7; 8 bases agree with TRBD1. Per germline, CDR1 SGHTA and CDR2 FQGNSA. With 7 bases clipped from V and 1 base from J, the junction kept 6 bases outside the gene matches. CDR3 size: 14 residues. This CDR3 is CASTPDRASYEQYF. DNA of the CDR3: TGTGCCAGCACCCCGGACAGGGCATCCTACGAGCAGTACTTC.

The chain links TRBV28 to TRBJ1-2; 9 positions agree with TRBD1. V was clipped by 5 bases and J by 6 bases; unmatched bases: 7. Germline-derived CDR1 and CDR2 are MDHEN and SYDVKM. CDR3 size: 14 residues. Here the CDR3 reads CASSPPDRGHGYTF. The CDR3 region has the DNA TGTGCCAGCAGTCCACCGGACAGGGGTCATGGCTACACCTTC.

This clone was seen a single time. This sequence joins TRBV28 and TRBJ2-7; 7 bases agree with TRBD1. The CDR3 consists of 13 residues. CDR1 MDHEN and CDR2 SYDVKM come from the germline V gene. V gave up 6 bases and J gave up 3 bases; unmatched junction bases: 5. DNA of the CDR3: TGTGCCAGCAGGGTAGACAGGGACTACGAGCAGTACTTC. It encodes CASRVDRDYEQYF.